Listed below are T cell receptor beta chains from one sample, sequenced in a study of blood T cells in healthy people across ages. Each CDR3 protein gets one entry after TCRdb re-called the 5' RACE reads with MiXCR. Here the sample spans over 500,000 distinct CDR3 sequences, 52% being singletons. Sequenced material: blood. All receptors derive from a woman older than 75 in good health. Each CDR3 is given with its conserved first and last residue. A D gene is named only where the DNA matches it firmly. Clone size is stated in some rows and not others, as once, few, many or a class when expanded.

TRBV20-1	TRBJ2-7	NA	NA	TGCAGTGCCAATCGCGGTGGCGTCTACGAGCAGTACTTC	CSANRGGVYEQYF
TRBV4-2	TRBJ2-5	NA	NA	TGTGCCAGCAGCCCTCAAGGCGGGGATTACCAAGAGACCCAGTACTTC	CASSPQGGDYQETQYF
TRBV29-1	TRBJ2-2	many	NA	TGCAGCGCTTCTTACCGGGTGTCAGGGGACACCGGGGAGCTGTTTTTT	CSASYRVSGDTGELFF
TRBV9	TRBJ2-7	many	NA	TGTGCCAGCAGCGTAGACGACAGGCCCCAGGGAGAGCAGTACTTC	CASSVDDRPQGEQYF
TRBV5-1	TRBJ1-2	NA	NA	TGCGCCAGCAGCTCCTACACAGGGAGCTCATATGGCTACACCTTC	CASSSYTGSSYGYTF
TRBV28	TRBJ2-2	NA	NA	TGTGCCAGCAGTTTCCCCAGCCGGGATTTGGACACCGGGGAGCTGTTTTTT	CASSFPSRDLDTGELFF
TRBV12-3/TRBV12-4	TRBJ2-3	many	NA	TGTGCCAGCAGTTTGGGCGGGGCGGGGACAGATACGCAGTATTTT	CASSLGGAGTDTQYF
TRBV29-1	TRBJ2-3	NA	NA	TGCAGCGGGGTGTGGGCTACGCAGTATTTT	CSGVWATQYF
TRBV18	TRBJ2-1	many	NA	TGTGCCAGCTCACCAACGGTTAATAGCGGCAATGAGCAGTTCTTC	CASSPTVNSGNEQFF
TRBV20-1	TRBJ2-1	NA	TRBD2	TGCAGCTACACCGTGCGGGAGGCGAGCTCCTACAATGAGCAGTTCTTC	CSYTVREASSYNEQFF
TRBV28	TRBJ2-5	NA	TRBD2	TGTGCCAGCAGTTCCCTTACTCAGCGGGAGAGAGTGGGGGATGAGCGGTACTTC	CASSSLTQRERVGDERYF
TRBV27	TRBJ2-3	once	TRBD2	TGTGCCAGCAGTTTGACGGTCTCTAGCGGGGGTATTGGGGATACGCAGTATTTT	CASSLTVSSGGIGDTQYF
TRBV20-1	TRBJ2-3	NA	NA	TGCAGTGCTCCCACCGTGGGGCACGATACGCAGTATTTT	CSAPTVGHDTQYF
TRBV7-3	TRBJ2-1	many	TRBD2	TGTGCCAGCAGCTCGCTGATAGCGGGAGACTACAATGAGCAGTTCTTC	CASSSLIAGDYNEQFF
TRBV20-1	TRBJ1-6	NA	NA	TGCAGTGCTCCAGACGTGAGCTCCTATAATTCACCCCTCCACTTT	CSAPDVSSYNSPLHF
TRBV29-1	TRBJ1-2	NA	NA	TGCAGCGTTTTAGGACAAATGGAGCGAGGCTACACCTTC	CSVLGQMERGYTF
TRBV5-1	TRBJ1-1	few	NA	TGCGCCAGCACCCGCGAGGGGGGCACTGAAGCTTTCTTT	CASTREGGTEAFF
TRBV4-1	TRBJ2-7	many	TRBD2	TGCGCCAGCAGCCACTCGTCTAGCGGGGCATACGAGCAGTACTTC	CASSHSSSGAYEQYF
TRBV7-9	TRBJ2-6	many	NA	TGTGCCAGCAGCTTAGCTACCTCTGGGGCCAACGTCCTGACTTTC	CASSLATSGANVLTF
TRBV12-3/TRBV12-4	TRBJ1-5	once	NA	TGTGTCTCCCCGGACCCTGGGGCCCAATATAGCAATCAGCCCCAGCATTTT	CVSPDPGAQYSNQPQHF
TRBV20-1	TRBJ2-5	NA	NA	TGCAGTGCTACGCCCGACTGGATAGAGACCCAGTACTTC	CSATPDWIETQYF
TRBV4-2	TRBJ2-7	many	TRBD2	TGTGCCAGCAGCCAGATGGCTAGCGGGGACACCTACGAGCAGTACTTC	CASSQMASGDTYEQYF
TRBV4-2	TRBJ2-1	NA	NA	TGTGCCAGCAGCCAAGATTGGGGGGCAGGGGGAGAGACCCAGTTCTTC	CASSQDWGAGGETQFF
TRBV2	TRBJ2-7	NA	NA	TGTGCCAGCAGTTCCTACGGGAAGCAGTACTTC	CASSSYGKQYF
TRBV20-1	TRBJ2-4	many	NA	TGCAGTGCTAGACACAGCCGAGCCAAAAACATTCAGTACTTC	CSARHSRAKNIQYF
TRBV11-3	TRBJ2-7	NA	NA	TGTGCCAGCAGCGTAACTACCCTCGGCGAGCAGTACTTC	CASSVTTLGEQYF
TRBV20-1	TRBJ1-4	NA	NA	TGCAGTGCCCGGTGGGGGGGAGTTAGCGAAAAACTGTTTTTT	CSARWGGVSEKLFF
TRBV20-1	TRBJ2-2	few	NA	TGCAGTGCCAGCCGCCTCGACCCGGAAACCGGGGAGCTGTTTTTT	CSASRLDPETGELFF
TRBV28	TRBJ2-7	few	NA	TGTGCCAGCAGCGAGGGAGTCCACGAGCAGTACTTC	CASSEGVHEQYF